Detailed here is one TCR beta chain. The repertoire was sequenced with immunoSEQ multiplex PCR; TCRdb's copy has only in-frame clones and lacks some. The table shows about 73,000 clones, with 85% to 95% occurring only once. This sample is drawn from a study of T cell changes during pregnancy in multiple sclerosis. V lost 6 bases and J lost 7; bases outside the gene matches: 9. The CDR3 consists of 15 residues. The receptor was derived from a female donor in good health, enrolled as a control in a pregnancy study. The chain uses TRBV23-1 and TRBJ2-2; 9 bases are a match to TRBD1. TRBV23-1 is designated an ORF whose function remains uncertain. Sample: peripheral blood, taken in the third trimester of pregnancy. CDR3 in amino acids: CASSRDRDGNGELFF. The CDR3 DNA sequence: TGCGCCAGCAGCCGGGACAGGGATGGAAACGGGGAGCTGTTTTTT.